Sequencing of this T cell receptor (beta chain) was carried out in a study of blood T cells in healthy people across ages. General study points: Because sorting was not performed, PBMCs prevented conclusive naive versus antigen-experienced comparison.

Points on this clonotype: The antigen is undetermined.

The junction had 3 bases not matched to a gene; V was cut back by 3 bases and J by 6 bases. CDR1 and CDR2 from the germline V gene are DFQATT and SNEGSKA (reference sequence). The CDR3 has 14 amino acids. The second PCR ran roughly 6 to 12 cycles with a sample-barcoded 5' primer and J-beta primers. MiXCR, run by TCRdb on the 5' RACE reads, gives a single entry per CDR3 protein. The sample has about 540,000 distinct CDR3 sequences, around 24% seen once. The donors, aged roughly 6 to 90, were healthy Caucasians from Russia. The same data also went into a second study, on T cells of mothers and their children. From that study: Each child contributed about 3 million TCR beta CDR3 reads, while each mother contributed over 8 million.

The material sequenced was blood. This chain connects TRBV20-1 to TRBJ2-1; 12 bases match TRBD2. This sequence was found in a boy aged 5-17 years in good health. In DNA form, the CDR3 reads TGCAGTGCTAGGACTAGCGGGAGCCGCAATGAGCAGTTCTTC. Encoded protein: CSARTSGSRNEQFF.